This T cell receptor (beta chain) was sequenced in a study of T cell changes during pregnancy in multiple sclerosis (dated by TCRdb to the late 2010s). With regard to the full study: The study looked at changes in the T cell repertoire across pregnancy in women with multiple sclerosis.

Clipping removes 1 base from V and 7 bases from J, with 8 as the unmatched junction base count. The CDR3 runs 16 residues from the cysteine to the phenylalanine. Just CDR3 DNA is preserved here, 48 bases in frame from base 1. The germline V gene supplies CDR1 MGHRA and CDR2 YSYEKL. As for this clone: Its cognate antigen has yet to be identified. The sample holds no much larger clone one base away, and base qualities are not on file.

Libraries were prepared through the immunoSEQ multiplex PCR assay. This immuneACCESS table, as held by TCRdb, lists in-frame sequences with V and J called but not all clones. Of the missing ones, under half trace to an unresolved V gene in checked studies; the others have no known cause. The sample yields some 70,000 clones; approximately 92% were counted once. Jointly, the top ten make up approximately 2.8% of the sample. The chain uses TRBV4-1 and TRBJ2-1, with 9 bases in between that match TRBD2. This material consisted of CD8+ T cells from peripheral blood mononuclear cells, taken in the third trimester of pregnancy. The sequence derives from a female donor in good health, enrolled as a control in a pregnancy study. At the DNA level, the sequence is TGCGCCAGCAGCCAAGTTAAGCGGGGGGTTAGGAATGAGCAGTTCTTC. Its amino acids are CASSQVKRGVRNEQFF.